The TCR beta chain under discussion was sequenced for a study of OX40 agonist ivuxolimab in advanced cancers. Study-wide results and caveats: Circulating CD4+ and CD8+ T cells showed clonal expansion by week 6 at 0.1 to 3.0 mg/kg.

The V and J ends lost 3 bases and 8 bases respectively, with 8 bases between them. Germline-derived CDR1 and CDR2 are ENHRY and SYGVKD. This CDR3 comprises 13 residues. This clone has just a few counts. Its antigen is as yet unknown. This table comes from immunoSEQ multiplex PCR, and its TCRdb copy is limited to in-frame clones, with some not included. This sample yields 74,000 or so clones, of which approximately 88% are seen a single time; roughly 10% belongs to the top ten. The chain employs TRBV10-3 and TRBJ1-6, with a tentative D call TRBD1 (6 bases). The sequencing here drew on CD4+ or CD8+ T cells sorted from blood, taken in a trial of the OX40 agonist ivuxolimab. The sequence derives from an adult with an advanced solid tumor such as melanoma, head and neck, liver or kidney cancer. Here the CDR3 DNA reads TGTGCCATCAGTGATAACAGGGATTCACCCCTCCACTTT. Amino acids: CAISDNRDSPLHF.